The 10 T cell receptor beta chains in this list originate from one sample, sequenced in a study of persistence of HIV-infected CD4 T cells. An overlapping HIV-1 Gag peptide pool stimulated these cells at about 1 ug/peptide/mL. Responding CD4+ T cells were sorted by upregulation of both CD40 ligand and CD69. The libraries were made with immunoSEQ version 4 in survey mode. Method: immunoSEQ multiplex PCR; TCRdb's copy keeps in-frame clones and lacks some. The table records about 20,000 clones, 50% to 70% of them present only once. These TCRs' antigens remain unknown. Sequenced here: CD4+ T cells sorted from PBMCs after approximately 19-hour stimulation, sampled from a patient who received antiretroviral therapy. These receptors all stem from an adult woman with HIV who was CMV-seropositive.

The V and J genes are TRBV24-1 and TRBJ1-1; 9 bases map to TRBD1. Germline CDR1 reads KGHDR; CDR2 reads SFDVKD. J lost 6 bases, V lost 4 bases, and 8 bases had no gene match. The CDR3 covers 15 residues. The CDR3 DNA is TGTGCCACCAGTGACTCCGGGACAGGGAGTTCTGAAGCTTTCTTT. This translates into CATSDSGTGSSEAFF.

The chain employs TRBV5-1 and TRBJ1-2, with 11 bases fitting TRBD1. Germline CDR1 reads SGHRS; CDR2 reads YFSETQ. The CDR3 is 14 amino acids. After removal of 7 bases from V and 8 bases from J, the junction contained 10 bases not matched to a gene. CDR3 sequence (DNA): TGCGCCAGCCGGACAGGGGGCGCCGAGGGCGGCTACACCTTC. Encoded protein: CASRTGGAEGGYTF. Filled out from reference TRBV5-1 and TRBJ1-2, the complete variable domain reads KAGVTQTPRYLIKTRGQQVTLSCSPISGHRSVSWYQQTPGQGLQFLFEYFSETQRNKGNFPGRFSGRQFSNSRSEMNVSTLELGDSALYLCASRTGGAEGGYTFGSGTRLTVV.

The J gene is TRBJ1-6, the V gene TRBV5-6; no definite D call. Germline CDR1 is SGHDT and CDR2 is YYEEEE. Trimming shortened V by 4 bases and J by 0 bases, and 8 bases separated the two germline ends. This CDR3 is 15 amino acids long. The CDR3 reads CASSTRGSYNSPLHF. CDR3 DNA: TGTGCCAGCAGCACTCGGGGCTCCTATAATTCACCCCTCCACTTT.

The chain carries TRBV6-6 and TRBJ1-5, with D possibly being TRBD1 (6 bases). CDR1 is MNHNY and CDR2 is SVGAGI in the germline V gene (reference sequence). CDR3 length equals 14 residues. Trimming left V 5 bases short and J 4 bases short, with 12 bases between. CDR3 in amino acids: CASSLGQINQPQHF. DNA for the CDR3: TGTGCCAGCAGTCTGGGACAAATAAATCAGCCCCAGCATTTT.

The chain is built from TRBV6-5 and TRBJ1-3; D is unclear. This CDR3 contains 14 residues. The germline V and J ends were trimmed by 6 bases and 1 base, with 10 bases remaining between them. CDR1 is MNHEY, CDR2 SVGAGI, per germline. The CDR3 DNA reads TGTGCCAGCAGGGGGATAGGATCTGGAAACACCATATATTTT. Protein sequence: CASRGIGSGNTIYF.

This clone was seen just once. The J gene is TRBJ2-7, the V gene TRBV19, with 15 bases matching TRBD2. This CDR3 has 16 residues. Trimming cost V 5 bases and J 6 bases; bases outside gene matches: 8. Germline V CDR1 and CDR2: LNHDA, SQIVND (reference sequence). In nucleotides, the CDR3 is TGTGCCAGTAGTCCAGGACTAGCGGGGGGGCGGGCCGAGCAGTACTTC. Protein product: CASSPGLAGGRAEQYF.

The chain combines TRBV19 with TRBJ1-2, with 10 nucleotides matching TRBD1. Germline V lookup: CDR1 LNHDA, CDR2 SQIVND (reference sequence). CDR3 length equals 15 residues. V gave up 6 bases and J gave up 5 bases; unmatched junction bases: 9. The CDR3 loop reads CASRINPDRGYGYTF. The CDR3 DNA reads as TGTGCCAGTAGAATAAACCCGGACAGGGGGTATGGCTACACCTTC.

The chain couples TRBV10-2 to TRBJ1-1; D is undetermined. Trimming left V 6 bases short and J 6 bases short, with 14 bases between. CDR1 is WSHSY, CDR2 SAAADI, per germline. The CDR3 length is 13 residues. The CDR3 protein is CASSVDADAEAFF. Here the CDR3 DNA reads TGCGCCAGCAGCGTAGACGCGGACGCTGAAGCTTTCTTT.

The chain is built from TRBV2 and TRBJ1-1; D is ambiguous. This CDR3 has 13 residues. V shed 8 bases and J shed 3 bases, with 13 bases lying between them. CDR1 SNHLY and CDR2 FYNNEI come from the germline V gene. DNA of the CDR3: TGTGCCAGCGTCGACCGCATATACACTGAAGCTTTCTTT. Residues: CASVDRIYTEAFF.

The CDR3 region has the DNA TGTGCCAGCTCACCAGCCTTGGCAGGGGCTAATGAAAAACTGTTTTTT. Amino acid sequence: CASSPALAGANEKLFF. V gene TRBV18 combines with J gene TRBJ1-4, with D perhaps matching TRBD1 (6 bases). This CDR3 has 16 residues. Germline V gene data show CDR1 as KGHSH and CDR2 as LQKENI. Trimming left V 2 bases short and J 3 bases short, with 13 bases between.